This TCR beta chain emerged from a study of cytomegalovirus exposure and HLA in healthy donors. Sequencing used immunoSEQ multiplex PCR; TCRdb keeps in-frame clones, though not all of them. The table includes fewer than 90,000 clones, 90% to 96% detected once. Trimming shortened V by 3 bases and J by 6 bases, and 18 bases separated the two germline ends. Germline assignment: CDR1 LNHNV and CDR2 YYDKDF (reference sequence). The CDR3 runs 15 residues. This receptor was taken from a man in his late teens or twenties in good health and CMV-seropositive. Sample: PBMCs. The chain couples TRBV15 to TRBJ2-7, with no clear D. DNA of the CDR3: TGTGCCACCAGCAGCCCAGCGAAGGCGGTTGCCGAGCAGTACTTC. Its translation: CATSSPAKAVAEQYF. Complete variable domain (other parts from reference TRBV15 and TRBJ2-7): DAMVIQNPRYQVTQFGKPVTLSCSQTLNHNVMYWYQQKSSQAPKLLFHYYDKDFNNEADTPDNFQSRRPNTSFCFLDIRSPGLGDTAMYLCATSSPAKAVAEQYFGPGTRLTVT.